In its sample, the clone carrying this TCR beta chain was seen many times. Antigen: not known. The sample belongs to a study of T cells after posttransplantation cyclophosphamide. Method: immunoSEQ multiplex PCR; TCRdb's copy keeps in-frame clones and lacks some. Recorded here are about 30,000 clones, none singletons. Study outcomes and limitations: Donor CD8+ memory clones often dominated recipient blood repertoires at later times.

Trimming pared 5 bases from V and 2 bases from J, leaving 10 bases between. The germline gives CDR1 MNHEY, CDR2 SVGAGI. The CDR3 covers 14 residues. The chain recombines TRBV6-5 with TRBJ2-1; D not certain. Sequencing was done on a sample of PBMCs. This TCR came from a woman in her twenties or thirties in good health and a related stem cell transplant donor. DNA of the CDR3: TGTGCCAGCAGTAAGAGCTATACCTACAATGAGCAGTTCTTC. Its protein product is CASSKSYTYNEQFF.